These 20 T cell receptor beta chains were sequenced from one sample in a study of OX40 agonist ivuxolimab in advanced cancers. Sequencing was performed with immunoSEQ multiplex PCR; in TCRdb, only in-frame clones are kept and a portion is missing. The sample shows 99,000 or so clones, just under 95% of them seen only once. The source was CD4+ or CD8+ T cells sorted from blood, collected in a trial of the OX40 agonist ivuxolimab. These receptors all come from an adult with an advanced solid tumor such as melanoma, head and neck, liver or kidney cancer.

The V and J genes are TRBV7-3 and TRBJ2-3; D remains unclear. Trimming cost V 1 base and J 4 bases, with 3 bases left between them. The CDR3 runs 12 residues. Germline CDR1 is SGHTA and CDR2 is FQGTGA. CDR3 coding DNA: TGTGCCAGCAGCTTAAGGTCAGATACGCAGTATTTT. As protein: CASSLRSDTQYF.

This rearrangement joins TRBV28 to TRBJ1-5, with D uncertain. The CDR3 contains 12 residues. CDR1 is MDHEN, CDR2 SYDVKM, per germline. Trimming shortened V by 6 bases and J by 3 bases, and 6 bases separated the two germline ends. CDR3: CASRQINQPQHF. The CDR3 coding sequence is TGTGCCAGCAGACAGATCAATCAGCCCCAGCATTTT.

The rearrangement joins TRBV20-1 to TRBJ2-5; D gene uncertain. Germline CDR1 is DFQATT and CDR2 is SNEGSKA (reference sequence). Trimming left V 3 bases short and J 3 bases short, with 2 bases between. This CDR3 region has 10 residues. CDR3: CSAREETQYF. For the CDR3, the DNA is TGCAGTGCTAGGGAAGAGACCCAGTACTTC.

This clone was picked up one time. The V call is TRBV6-5, the J call TRBJ1-1, with D perhaps matching TRBD1 (5 bases). V was clipped by 4 bases and J by 1 base, with 7 bases between them. The germline V gene encodes CDR1 MNHEY and CDR2 SVGAGI. The CDR3 covers 13 residues. CDR3 loop: CASSLTANTEAFF. In DNA form, the CDR3 reads TGTGCCAGCAGTTTGACAGCGAACACTGAAGCTTTCTTT.

This chain connects TRBV28 to TRBJ2-1, with 13 bases fitting TRBD2. Germline V lookup: CDR1 MDHEN, CDR2 SYDVKM. The CDR3 totals 16 residues. V was clipped by 5 bases and J by 6 bases; unmatched bases: 7. The CDR3 is CASSTQLAGGPNEQFF. DNA of the CDR3: TGTGCCAGCAGTACCCAACTAGCGGGGGGGCCCAATGAGCAGTTCTTC.

The genes are TRBV6-5 and TRBJ1-2; D unclear. V shed 2 bases and J shed 7 bases, with 5 bases lying between them. The CDR3 consists of 11 residues. CDR1 is MNHEY and CDR2 is SVGAGI in the germline V gene. The CDR3 is CASSYEGGYTF. The CDR3, as DNA: TGTGCCAGCAGTTACGAGGGTGGCTACACCTTC.

The CDR3 nucleotides read TGTGCCAGCAGTCTCGGGCCCTCCGGCTACACCTTC. Translation gives CASSLGPSGYTF. V and J are TRBV6-6 and TRBJ1-2; D gene ambiguous. This CDR3 spans 12 amino acids. Trimming took off 5 bases at V and 8 bases at J, with 12 bases between the two ends. Germline V gives CDR1 MNHNY, CDR2 SVGAGI (reference sequence).

This clone came up once. The chain joins TRBV2 to TRBJ1-5; D gene unclear. Trimming cost V 8 bases and J 3 bases, with 11 bases left between them. The CDR3 runs to 13 residues. Germline V gene lookup returns CDR1 SNHLY and CDR2 FYNNEI. The CDR3 spells CASRGNANQPQHF. The CDR3 nucleotides read TGTGCCAGCCGTGGGAACGCCAATCAGCCCCAGCATTTT.

The gene calls are TRBV6-1 and TRBJ2-1; D is uncertain. Trimming left V 3 bases short and J 2 bases short, with 11 bases between. The CDR3 runs 15 residues. Germline lookup yields CDR1 MNHNS and CDR2 SASEGT. CDR3 loop: CASSEAYQPYNEQFF. The CDR3 nucleotides read TGTGCCAGCAGTGAGGCGTATCAGCCCTACAATGAGCAGTTCTTC.

This clone is medium-sized within its sample. The chain combines TRBV4-3 with TRBJ1-6; no reliable D call. CDR1 LGHNA and CDR2 YSLEER come from the germline V gene. This CDR3 spans 18 amino acids. V was cut by 2 bases and J by 9 bases, with 23 bases left in between. For the CDR3, the DNA is TGCGCCAGCAGCCAAATAGTCGGTAGCGCTGCGGGAGCTTCACCCCTCCACTTT. Its protein is CASSQIVGSAAGASPLHF.

Written as DNA, the CDR3 is TGTGCCAGCAGCTTAATGCAGGTTTGGGAGACCCAGTACTTC. Protein sequence: CASSLMQVWETQYF. This chain joins TRBV7-9 and TRBJ2-5; D is unresolved. V was pared by 2 bases and J by 5 bases, with 12 bases between. The CDR3 loop spans 14 amino acids. Germline CDR1 reads SEHNR; CDR2 reads FQNEAQ (reference sequence).

The rearrangement links TRBV7-2 to TRBJ2-2; TRBD1 or TRBD2 may be the D gene (5 bases each). The CDR3 extends over 14 amino acids. Germline V gene data show CDR1 as SGHTA and CDR2 as FQGNSA. Deletions cut 3 bases from V and 9 bases from J, with 14 bases between. CDR3 bases: TGTGCCAGCAGCTTCCACCCATGGGACCGGGAGCTGTTTTTT. Protein sequence: CASSFHPWDRELFF.

The chain carries TRBV10-3 and TRBJ2-3, with TRBD2 matching over 11 bases. Per the germline V gene, CDR1 is ENHRY and CDR2 is SYGVKD. The CDR3 runs 15 residues. V lost 6 bases, J lost 4 bases, and 6 bases stayed unmatched. CDR3 sequence: CAISGLAGNPDTQYF. The CDR3 DNA sequence: TGTGCCATCAGCGGACTAGCGGGTAACCCAGATACGCAGTATTTT.

The chain couples TRBV9 to TRBJ1-1, with no clear D. Trimming removed 1 base from V and 1 base from J, with 8 bases in between. CDR1 is SGDLS and CDR2 is YYNGEE in the germline V gene. This CDR3 has 14 amino acids. CDR3 in DNA: TGTGCCAGCAGCGTAATAACCGCGAACACTGAAGCTTTCTTT. Translation: CASSVITANTEAFF.

A single count supports this clone. V is TRBV6-1 and J is TRBJ1-1, with D uncertain. This CDR3 spans 15 amino acids. The V gene lost 6 bases and the J gene lost 1 base, with 15 bases spanning the gap. The V gene's germline CDR1 is MNHNS and CDR2 SASEGT. In nucleotides, the CDR3 is TGTGCCAGCAGACCCAGTCCCTGGGGGAACACTGAAGCTTTCTTT. Translation gives CASRPSPWGNTEAFF.

This chain joins TRBV25-1 and TRBJ1-1, with 7 bases aligning to TRBD1. V lost 5 bases and J lost 4; bases outside the gene matches: 4. Germline V gene data show CDR1 as MGHDK and CDR2 as SYGVNS. The CDR3 has 13 amino acids. The CDR3 protein is CASSREGATEAFF. CDR3 DNA: TGTGCCAGCAGTAGGGAGGGGGCCACTGAAGCTTTCTTT.

The chain links TRBV20-1 to TRBJ1-2; D possibly corresponds to TRBD1 (6 bases). Germline V gene sequence: CDR1 DFQATT, CDR2 SNEGSKA (reference sequence). This CDR3 region has 11 residues. The ends were cut back, 3 bases at V and 10 bases at J, with 12 bases in the middle. CDR3 coding DNA: TGCAGTGCTAGGAGGGGGGCGGACTACACCTTC. Translation: CSARRGADYTF.

The gene calls are TRBV27 and TRBJ1-4, with D maybe TRBD1 (6 bases). The CDR3 contains 15 residues. The V gene lost 0 bases and the J gene lost 8 bases, with 13 bases spanning the gap. Looked up from germline, CDR1 is MNHEY and CDR2 is SMNVEV (reference sequence). The CDR3 DNA sequence: TGTGCCAGCAGTTTATCGGTGTGGGGGCGCGAAAAACTGTTTTTT. This translates into CASSLSVWGREKLFF.

In DNA form, the CDR3 reads TGTGCCTGTTACAGCGGGAGTCTCCGCCCGGCCGGGGAGCTGTTTTTT. It encodes CACYSGSLRPAGELFF. This chain connects TRBV30 to TRBJ2-2; 8 nucleotides match TRBD2. From germline, CDR1 is GTSNPN and CDR2 SVGIG (reference sequence). The ends lost 6 bases at V and 6 bases at J; junction bases unmatched: 15. CDR3 length equals 16 residues.

V and J are TRBV5-1 and TRBJ2-3, with D tentatively TRBD1 (5 bases). This CDR3 comprises 15 residues. The germline V gene encodes CDR1 SGHRS and CDR2 YFSETQ. V dropped 4 bases and J dropped 5 bases, with 17 bases sitting between them. The CDR3 coding sequence is TGCGCCAGCAGCCCCTGGACACAAGGGGTAGATACGCAGTATTTT. Translated: CASSPWTQGVDTQYF.